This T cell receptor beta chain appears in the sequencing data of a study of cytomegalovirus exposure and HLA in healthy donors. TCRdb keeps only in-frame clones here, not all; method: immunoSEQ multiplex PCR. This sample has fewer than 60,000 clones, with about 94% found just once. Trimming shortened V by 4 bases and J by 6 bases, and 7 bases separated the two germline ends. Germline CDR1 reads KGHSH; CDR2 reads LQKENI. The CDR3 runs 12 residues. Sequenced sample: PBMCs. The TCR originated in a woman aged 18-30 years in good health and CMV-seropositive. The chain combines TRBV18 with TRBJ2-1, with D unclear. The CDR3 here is CASSQLPNEQFF. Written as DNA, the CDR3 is TGTGCCAGCTCACAACTGCCCAATGAGCAGTTCTTC.